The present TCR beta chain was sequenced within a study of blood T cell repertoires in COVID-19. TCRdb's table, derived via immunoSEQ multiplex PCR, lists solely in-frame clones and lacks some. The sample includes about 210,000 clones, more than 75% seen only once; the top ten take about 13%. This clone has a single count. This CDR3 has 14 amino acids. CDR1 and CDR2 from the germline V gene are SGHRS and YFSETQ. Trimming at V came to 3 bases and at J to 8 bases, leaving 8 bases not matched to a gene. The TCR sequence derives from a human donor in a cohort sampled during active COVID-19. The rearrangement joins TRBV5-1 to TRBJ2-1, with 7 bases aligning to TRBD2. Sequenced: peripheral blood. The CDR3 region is CASSSGGSFDEQFF. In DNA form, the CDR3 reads TGCGCCAGCAGCTCGGGGGGTAGTTTCGATGAGCAGTTCTTC. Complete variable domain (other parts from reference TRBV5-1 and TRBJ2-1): KAGVTQTPRYLIKTRGQQVTLSCSPISGHRSVSWYQQTPGQGLQFLFEYFSETQRNKGNFPGRFSGRQFSNSRSEMNVSTLELGDSALYLCASSSGGSFDEQFFGPGTRLTVL.